This T cell receptor beta chain originates from a study of CD8+ T cells in alopecia areata. Study results and limitations: It was lesional scalp, especially alopecia totalis/universalis, that showed higher clonality than normal scalp. Normal-skin resident alphabeta T cells also appear among scalp sample sequences.

Isolated RNA was reverse transcribed into cDNA used as the sequencing template. The assay was immunoSEQ multiplex PCR, and TCRdb's table has in-frame clones only and misses some. The sample gives 150,000 to 200,000 clones, approximately 59% of which show up once; roughly 17% is in the top ten. V shed 5 bases and J 4 bases; nucleotides not matched to a gene: 7. This CDR3 has 16 residues. CDR1 is SNHLY, CDR2 FYNNEI, per germline. About this clone: Antigen: not known.

As to treatment: oral pan-JAK inhibitor, 5-10 mg twice daily. Alopecia areata patients gave lesional scalp punch biopsies and peripheral blood samples. Sorting from PBMCs produced CD4+ and CD8+ T cells. The TCR was taken from a human donor with alopecia areata. The chain is built from TRBV2 and TRBJ2-7; 14 bases fit TRBD2. The sequenced sample was CD4+ T cells sorted from blood, obtained at approximately week 61, from a patient treated with tofacitinib. DNA of the CDR3: TGTGCCAGCAGTCGGACCCGGACTAGCGGGGGGTACGAGCAGTACTTC. Amino acid sequence: CASSRTRTSGGYEQYF.